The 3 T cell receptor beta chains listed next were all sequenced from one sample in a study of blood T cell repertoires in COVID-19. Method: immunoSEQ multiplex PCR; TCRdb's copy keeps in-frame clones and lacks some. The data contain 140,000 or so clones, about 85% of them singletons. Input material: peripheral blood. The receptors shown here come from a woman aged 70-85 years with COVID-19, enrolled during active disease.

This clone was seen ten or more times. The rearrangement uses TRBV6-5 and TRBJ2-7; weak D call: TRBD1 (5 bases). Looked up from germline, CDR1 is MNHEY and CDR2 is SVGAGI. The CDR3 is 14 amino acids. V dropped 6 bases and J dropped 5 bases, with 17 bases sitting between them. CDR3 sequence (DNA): TGTGCCAGCAGAAGGCCAGGGAACTTCCACGAGCAGTACTTC. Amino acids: CASRRPGNFHEQYF.

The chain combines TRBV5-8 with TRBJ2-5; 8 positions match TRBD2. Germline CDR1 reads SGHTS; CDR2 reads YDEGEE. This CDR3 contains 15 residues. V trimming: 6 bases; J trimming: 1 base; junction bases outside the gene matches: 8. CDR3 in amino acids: CASTATGGPQETQYF. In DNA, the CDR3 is TGTGCCAGCACCGCCACGGGGGGGCCCCAAGAGACCCAGTACTTC.

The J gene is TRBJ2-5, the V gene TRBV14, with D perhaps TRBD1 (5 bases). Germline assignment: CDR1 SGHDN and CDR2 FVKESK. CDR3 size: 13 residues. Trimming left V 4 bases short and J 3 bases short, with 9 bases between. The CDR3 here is CASSPRREETQYF. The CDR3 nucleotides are TGTGCCAGCAGCCCCCGCAGGGAAGAGACCCAGTACTTC.